The rows below give T cell receptor beta chains drawn from one sample of a study of graft-versus-host responses after intestinal transplantation. These receptors' antigens are unknown. The table came from immunoSEQ multiplex PCR; TCRdb's copy has only in-frame clones and leaves some out. The table shows roughly 100,000 clones, with around 91% occurring only once. Sequenced here: unstimulated CD4+ T cells sorted from spleen or lymph node cells, sampled before transplant. The receptors come from a human donor who was the organ donor for an intestinal transplant. The conserved cysteine and the conserved F or W are not part of the CDR3 here. The listing skips clone size in some rows; elsewhere it reads once, few, many or a size class.

size	V	J	CDR3
once	TRBV6-6	TRBJ1-1	ASSSGTGAYDTEAF
.	TRBV11-2	TRBJ1-2	ASSLETGLTAYGYT
.	TRBV2	TRBJ1-2	ASSYQTDTYGYT
.	TRBV28	TRBJ2-7	ASSLVHEQY
.	TRBV6-6	TRBJ1-5	ASSYPSNQPQH
once	TRBV2	TRBJ1-6	ASKVTGNYNSPLH
.	TRBV6-5	TRBJ2-2	ASSYGTGVTGELF
.	TRBV6-1	TRBJ2-5	ASSPPERGGETQY
.	TRBV6-1	TRBJ2-6	ASSEGGWSRSSGANVLT
.	TRBV29-1	TRBJ2-2	SVESRGQGYQTGELF
.	TRBV7-3	TRBJ1-2	ASSMGQGGAGYT
.	TRBV15	TRBJ1-2	ATSADSYGYT
once	TRBV19	TRBJ1-1	ASSSISGRHTEAF
.	TRBV6-1	TRBJ1-6	ASIRMANSPLH
.	TRBV27	TRBJ1-1	ASSSLGGLNTEAF
.	TRBV7-8	TRBJ1-2	ASSPWDRGLAGYT
.	TRBV19	TRBJ2-3	ASTDRTTDTQY
.	TRBV5-8	TRBJ1-2	ASSLQGAHGYT
.	TRBV4-1	TRBJ2-7	ASSQDPGPYEQY
.	TRBV30	TRBJ1-2	AWRDRGYGYT
.	TRBV29-1	TRBJ2-7	SVGQGGSEQY
.	TRBV10-3	TRBJ2-3	AISESMGGSDTQY
.	TRBV7-9	TRBJ2-7	ASNTSDEQY
.	TRBV7-2	TRBJ2-3	ASTGLAPTDTQY
.	TRBV5-4	TRBJ2-3	ASSLGGPGTDTQY
.	TRBV2	TRBJ1-6	ASLRRGSYNSPLH
.	TRBV6-1	TRBJ1-2	ASTPGGTNYGYT
.	TRBV27	TRBJ2-3	ASSFWRGGADTQY
.	TRBV5-1	TRBJ1-1	ASSLDEGSYTEAF
.	TRBV9	TRBJ2-5	ASSAGRTSGNEYQETQY
.	TRBV7-2	TRBJ1-1	ASSPRGGRAF
.	TRBV29-1	TRBJ2-7	SVGRGSSYEQY
.	TRBV5-1	TRBJ1-1	ASSLVRIGQGNTEAF
.	TRBV4-3	TRBJ2-2	ASSHFGTGELF
.	TRBV25-1	TRBJ1-5	ASQGHGNQPQH